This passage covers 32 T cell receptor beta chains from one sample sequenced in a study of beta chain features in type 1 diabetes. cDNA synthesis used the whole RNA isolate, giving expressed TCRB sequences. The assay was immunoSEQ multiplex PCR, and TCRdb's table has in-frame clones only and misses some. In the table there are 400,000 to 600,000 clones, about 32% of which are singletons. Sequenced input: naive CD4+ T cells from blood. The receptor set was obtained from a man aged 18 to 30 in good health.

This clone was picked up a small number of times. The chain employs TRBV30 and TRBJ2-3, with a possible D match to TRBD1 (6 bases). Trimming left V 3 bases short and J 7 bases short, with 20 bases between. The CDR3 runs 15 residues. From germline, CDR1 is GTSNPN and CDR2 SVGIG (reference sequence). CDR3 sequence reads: CAWRGDRFEGNTQYF. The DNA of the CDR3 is TGTGCCTGGAGAGGCGACAGGTTTGAAGGGAATACGCAGTATTTT.

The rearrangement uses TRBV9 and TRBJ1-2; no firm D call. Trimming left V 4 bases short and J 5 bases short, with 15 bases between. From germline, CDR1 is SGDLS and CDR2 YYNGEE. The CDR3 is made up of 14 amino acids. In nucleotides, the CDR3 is TGTGCCAGCAGCCCAACAACTTCTCAGTATGGCTACACCTTC. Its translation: CASSPTTSQYGYTF.

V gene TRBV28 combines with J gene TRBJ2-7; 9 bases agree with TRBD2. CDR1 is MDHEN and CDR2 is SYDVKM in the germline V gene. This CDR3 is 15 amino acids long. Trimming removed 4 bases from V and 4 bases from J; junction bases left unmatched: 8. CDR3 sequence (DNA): TGTGCCAGCAGTTCATTAAGCGGGAGGTTATACGAGCAGTACTTC. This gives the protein CASSSLSGRLYEQYF. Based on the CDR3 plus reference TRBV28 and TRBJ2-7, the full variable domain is DVKVTQSSRYLVKRTGEKVFLECVQDMDHENMFWYRQDPGLGLRLIYFSYDVKMKEKGDIPEGYSVSREKKERFSLILESASTNQTSMYLCASSSLSGRLYEQYFGPGTRLTVT.

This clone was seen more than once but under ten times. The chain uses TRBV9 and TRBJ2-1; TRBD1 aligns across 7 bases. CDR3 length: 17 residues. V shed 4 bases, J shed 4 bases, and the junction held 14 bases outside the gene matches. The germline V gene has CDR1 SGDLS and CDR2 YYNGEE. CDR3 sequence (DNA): TGTGCCAGCAGCCTCAGCCCCACCGGGACAGCTTACAATGAGCAGTTCTTC. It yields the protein CASSLSPTGTAYNEQFF.

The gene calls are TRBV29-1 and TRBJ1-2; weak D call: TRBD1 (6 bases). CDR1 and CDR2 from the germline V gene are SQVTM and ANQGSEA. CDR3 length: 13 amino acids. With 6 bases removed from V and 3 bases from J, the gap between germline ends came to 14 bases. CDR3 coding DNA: TGCAGCGTGCAGCGTGCAGGGGACTATGGCTACACCTTC. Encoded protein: CSVQRAGDYGYTF.

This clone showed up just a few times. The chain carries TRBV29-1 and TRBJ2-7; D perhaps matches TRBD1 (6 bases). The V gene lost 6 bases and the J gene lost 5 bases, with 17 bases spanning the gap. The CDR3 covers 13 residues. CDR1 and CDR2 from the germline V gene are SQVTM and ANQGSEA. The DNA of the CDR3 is TGCAGCGTCGGGTCCGGGACACGACACGAGCAGTACTTC. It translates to CSVGSGTRHEQYF.

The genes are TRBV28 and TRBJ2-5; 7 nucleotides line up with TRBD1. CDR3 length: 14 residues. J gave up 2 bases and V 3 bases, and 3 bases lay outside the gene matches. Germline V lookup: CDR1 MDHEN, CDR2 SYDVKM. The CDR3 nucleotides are TGTGCCAGCAGTTTCGGGACAGATCAAGAGACCCAGTACTTC. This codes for CASSFGTDQETQYF.

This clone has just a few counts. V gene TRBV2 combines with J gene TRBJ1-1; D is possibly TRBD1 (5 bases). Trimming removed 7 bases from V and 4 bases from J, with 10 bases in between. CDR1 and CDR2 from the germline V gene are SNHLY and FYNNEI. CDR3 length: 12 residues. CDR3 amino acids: CASTGFRTEAFF. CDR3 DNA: TGTGCCAGCACAGGGTTCCGCACTGAAGCTTTCTTT.

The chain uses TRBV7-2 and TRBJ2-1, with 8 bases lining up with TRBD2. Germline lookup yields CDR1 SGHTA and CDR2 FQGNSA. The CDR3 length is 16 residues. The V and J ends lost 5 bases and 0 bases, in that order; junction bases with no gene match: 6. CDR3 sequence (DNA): TGTGCCAGCAGCCTAATAGCGGGACGCTCCTACAATGAGCAGTTCTTC. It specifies CASSLIAGRSYNEQFF. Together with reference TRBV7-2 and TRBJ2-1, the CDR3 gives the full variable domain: GAGVSQSPSNKVTEKGKDVELRCDPISGHTALYWYRQSLGQGLEFLIYFQGNSAPDKSGLPSDRFSAERTGGSVSTLTIQRTQQEDSAVYLCASSLIAGRSYNEQFFGPGTRLTVL.

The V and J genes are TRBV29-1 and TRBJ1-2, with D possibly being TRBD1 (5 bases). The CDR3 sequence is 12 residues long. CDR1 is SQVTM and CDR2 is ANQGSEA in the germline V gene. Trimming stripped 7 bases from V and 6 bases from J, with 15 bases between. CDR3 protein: CSEGSRADGYTF. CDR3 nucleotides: TGCAGCGAAGGTAGCAGGGCGGATGGCTACACCTTC. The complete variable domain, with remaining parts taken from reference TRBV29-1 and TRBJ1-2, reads SAVISQKPSRDICQRGTSLTIQCQVDSQVTMMFWYRQQPGQSLTLIATANQGSEATYESGFVIDKFPISRPNLTFSTLTVSNMSPEDSSIYLCSEGSRADGYTFGSGTRLTVV.

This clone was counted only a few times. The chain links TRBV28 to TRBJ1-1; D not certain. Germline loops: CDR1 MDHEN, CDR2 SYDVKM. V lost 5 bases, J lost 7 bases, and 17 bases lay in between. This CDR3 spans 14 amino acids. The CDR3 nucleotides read TGTGCCAGCAGTCTCGTGACCGGATACCTTGAAGCTTTCTTT. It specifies CASSLVTGYLEAFF.

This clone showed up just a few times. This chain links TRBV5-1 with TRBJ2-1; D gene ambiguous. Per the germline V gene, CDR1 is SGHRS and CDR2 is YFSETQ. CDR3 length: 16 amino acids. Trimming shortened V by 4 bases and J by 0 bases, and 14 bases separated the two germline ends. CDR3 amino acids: CASSPEQRSSYNEQFF. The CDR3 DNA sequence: TGCGCCAGCAGCCCAGAACAGAGGAGCTCCTACAATGAGCAGTTCTTC.

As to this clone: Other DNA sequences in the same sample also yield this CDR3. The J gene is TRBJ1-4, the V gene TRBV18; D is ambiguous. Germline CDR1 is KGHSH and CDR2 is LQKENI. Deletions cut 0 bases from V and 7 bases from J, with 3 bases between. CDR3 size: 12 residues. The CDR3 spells CASSPPGEKLFF. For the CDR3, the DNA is TGTGCCAGCTCACCACCGGGTGAAAAACTGTTTTTT.

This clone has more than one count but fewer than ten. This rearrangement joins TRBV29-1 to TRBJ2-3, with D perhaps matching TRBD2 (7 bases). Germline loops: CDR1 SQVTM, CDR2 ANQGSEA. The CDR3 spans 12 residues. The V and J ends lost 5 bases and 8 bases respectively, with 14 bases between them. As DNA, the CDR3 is TGCAGCGTTCGCCAGGGAGGGGGTACGCAGTATTTT. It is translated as CSVRQGGGTQYF.

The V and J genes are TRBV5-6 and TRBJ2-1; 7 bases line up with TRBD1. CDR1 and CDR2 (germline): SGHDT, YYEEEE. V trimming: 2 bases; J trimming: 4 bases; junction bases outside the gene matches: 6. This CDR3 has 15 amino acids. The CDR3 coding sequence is TGTGCCAGCAGCTTCCGGGACAGTGTATACAATGAGCAGTTCTTC. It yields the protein CASSFRDSVYNEQFF.

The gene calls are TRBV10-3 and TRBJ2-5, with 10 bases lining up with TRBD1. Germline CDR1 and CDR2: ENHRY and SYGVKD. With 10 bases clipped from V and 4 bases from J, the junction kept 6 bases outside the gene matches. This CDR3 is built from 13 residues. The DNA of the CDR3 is TGTGCCACCCACCGGGACAGGGGAGAGACCCAGTACTTC. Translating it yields CATHRDRGETQYF.

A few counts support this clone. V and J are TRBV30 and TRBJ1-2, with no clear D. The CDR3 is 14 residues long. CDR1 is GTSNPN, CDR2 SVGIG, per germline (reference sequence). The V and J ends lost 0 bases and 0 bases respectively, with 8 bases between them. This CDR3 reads CAWSVRAANYGYTF. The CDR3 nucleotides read TGTGCCTGGAGTGTACGGGCGGCTAACTATGGCTACACCTTC.

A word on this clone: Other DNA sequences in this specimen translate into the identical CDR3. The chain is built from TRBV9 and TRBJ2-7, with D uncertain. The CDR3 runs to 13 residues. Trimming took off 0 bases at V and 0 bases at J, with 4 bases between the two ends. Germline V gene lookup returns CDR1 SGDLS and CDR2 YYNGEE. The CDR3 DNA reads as TGTGCCAGCAGCGTAGGAATCTCCTACGAGCAGTACTTC. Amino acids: CASSVGISYEQYF. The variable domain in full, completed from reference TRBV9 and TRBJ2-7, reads DSGVTQTPKHLITATGQRVTLRCSPRSGDLSVYWYQQSLDQGLQFLIQYYNGEERAKGNILERFSAQQFPDLHSELNLSSLELGDSALYFCASSVGISYEQYFGPGTRLTVT.

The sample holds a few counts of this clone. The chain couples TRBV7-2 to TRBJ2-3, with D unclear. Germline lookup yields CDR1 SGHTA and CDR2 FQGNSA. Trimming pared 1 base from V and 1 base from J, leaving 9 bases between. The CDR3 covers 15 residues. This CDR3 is CASSLVDIGTDTQYF. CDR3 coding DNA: TGTGCCAGCAGCTTAGTGGATATTGGCACAGATACGCAGTATTTT.

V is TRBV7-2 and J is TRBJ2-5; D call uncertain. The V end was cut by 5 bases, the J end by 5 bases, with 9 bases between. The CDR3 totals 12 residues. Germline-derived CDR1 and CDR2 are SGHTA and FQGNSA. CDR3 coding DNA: TGTGCCAGCAGCAAAATGCCGGAGACCCAGTACTTC. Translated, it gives CASSKMPETQYF. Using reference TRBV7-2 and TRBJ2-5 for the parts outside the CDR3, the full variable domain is GAGVSQSPSNKVTEKGKDVELRCDPISGHTALYWYRQSLGQGLEFLIYFQGNSAPDKSGLPSDRFSAERTGGSVSTLTIQRTQQEDSAVYLCASSKMPETQYFGPGTRLLVL.

The DNA for the CDR3 is TGCGCCAGCAGCACCGGGACAGCGAACCAAGAGACCCAGTACTTC. Translating it yields CASSTGTANQETQYF. The V call is TRBV5-1, the J call TRBJ2-5; TRBD1 matches at 7 bases. Germline lookup yields CDR1 SGHRS and CDR2 YFSETQ. The CDR3 covers 15 residues. With V trimmed by 4 bases and J by 0 bases, 6 bases remained unmatched.

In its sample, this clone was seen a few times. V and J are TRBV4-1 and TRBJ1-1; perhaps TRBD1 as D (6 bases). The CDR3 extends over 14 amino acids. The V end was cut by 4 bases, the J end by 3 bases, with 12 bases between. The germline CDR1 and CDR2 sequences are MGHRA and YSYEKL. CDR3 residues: CASSPDPGDTEAFF. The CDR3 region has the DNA TGCGCCAGCAGCCCTGACCCAGGGGACACTGAAGCTTTCTTT.

CDR3 in DNA: TGTGCCTGGAGTCCTGGGGGTGGAGGGCAGTTCTTC. It is translated as CAWSPGGGGQFF. The V and J genes are TRBV30 and TRBJ2-1; either TRBD1 or TRBD2 may fit D (5 bases each). The ends were cut back, 2 bases at V and 12 bases at J, with 14 bases in the middle. The CDR3 is 12 amino acids. Germline V gives CDR1 GTSNPN, CDR2 SVGIG (reference sequence). Complete variable domain (other parts from reference TRBV30 and TRBJ2-1): SQTIHQWPATLVQPVGSPLSLECTVEGTSNPNLYWYRQAAGRGLQLLFYSVGIGQISSEVPQNLSASRPQDRQFILSSKKLLLSDSGFYLCAWSPGGGGQFFGPGTRLTVL.

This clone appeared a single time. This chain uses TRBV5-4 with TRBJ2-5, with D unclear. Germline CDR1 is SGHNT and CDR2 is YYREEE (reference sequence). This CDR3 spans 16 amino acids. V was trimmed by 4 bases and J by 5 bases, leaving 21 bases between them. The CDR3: CASSQALGKTEETQYF. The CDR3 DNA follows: TGTGCCAGCAGCCAAGCTTTGGGGAAAACTGAGGAGACCCAGTACTTC. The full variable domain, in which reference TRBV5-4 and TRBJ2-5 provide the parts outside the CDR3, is ETGVTQSPTHLIKTRGQQVTLRCSSQSGHNTVSWYQQALGQGPQFIFQYYREEENGRGNFPPRFSGLQFPNYSSELNVNALELDDSALYLCASSQALGKTEETQYFGPGTRLLVL.

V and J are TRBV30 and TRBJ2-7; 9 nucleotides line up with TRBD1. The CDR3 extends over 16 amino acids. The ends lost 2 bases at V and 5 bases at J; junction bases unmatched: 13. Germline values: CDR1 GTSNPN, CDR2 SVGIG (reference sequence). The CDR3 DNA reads TGTGCCTGGAGTTACCGATCCGGGACAGGGTTAAACGAGCAGTACTTC. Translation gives CAWSYRSGTGLNEQYF.

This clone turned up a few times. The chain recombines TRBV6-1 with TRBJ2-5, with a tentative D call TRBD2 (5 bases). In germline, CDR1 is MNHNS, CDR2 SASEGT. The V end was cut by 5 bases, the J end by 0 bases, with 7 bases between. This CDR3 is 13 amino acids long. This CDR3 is CASSWRDQETQYF. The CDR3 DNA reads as TGTGCCAGCAGTTGGCGGGACCAAGAGACCCAGTACTTC.

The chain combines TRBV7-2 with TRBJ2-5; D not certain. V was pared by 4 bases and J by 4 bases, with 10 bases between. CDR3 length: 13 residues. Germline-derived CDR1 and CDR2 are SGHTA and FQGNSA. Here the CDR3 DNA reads TGTGCCAGCAGCTCAGTTCTGTTAGAGACCCAGTACTTC. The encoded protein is CASSSVLLETQYF.

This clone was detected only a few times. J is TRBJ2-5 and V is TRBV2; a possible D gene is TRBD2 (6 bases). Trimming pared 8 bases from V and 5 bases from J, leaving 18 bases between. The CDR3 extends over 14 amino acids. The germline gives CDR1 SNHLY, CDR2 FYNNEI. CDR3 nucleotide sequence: TGTGCCAGCCAAACCGGGACTGTGGAGGAGACCCAGTACTTC. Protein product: CASQTGTVEETQYF.

In nucleotides, the CDR3 is TGTGCCAGCAGGCCCGGCGGACAGGGAAGGACAGATACGCAGTATTTT. It is translated as CASRPGGQGRTDTQYF. This chain joins TRBV9 and TRBJ2-3; 8 bases map to TRBD1. V dropped 5 bases and J dropped 3; count of bases not matched to a gene: 11. Germline loops: CDR1 SGDLS, CDR2 YYNGEE. CDR3 length equals 16 residues.

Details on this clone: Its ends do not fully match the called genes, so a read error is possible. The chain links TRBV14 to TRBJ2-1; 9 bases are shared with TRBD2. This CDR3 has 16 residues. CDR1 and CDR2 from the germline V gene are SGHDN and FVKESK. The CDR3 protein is CASIQDLASGIYEQFF. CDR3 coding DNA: TGTGCCAGCATCCAAGATCTCGCTAGCGGGATCTATGAGCAGTTCTTC.

The CDR3 coding sequence is TGTGCCAGCAGCTTGACGGCGGGGGAAAACATTCAGTACTTC. Protein: CASSLTAGENIQYF. The V and J genes are TRBV5-6 and TRBJ2-4; 7 bases align to TRBD2. The germline V gene encodes CDR1 SGHDT and CDR2 YYEEEE. V gave up 1 base and J gave up 5 bases; unmatched junction bases: 3. There are 14 residues in the CDR3. The full variable domain, its missing parts supplied by reference TRBV5-6 and TRBJ2-4, is DAGVTQSPTHLIKTRGQQVTLRCSPKSGHDTVSWYQQALGQGPQFIFQYYEEEERQRGNFPDRFSGHQFPNYSSELNVNALLLGDSALYLCASSLTAGENIQYFGAGTRLSVL.

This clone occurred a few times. The CDR3 region has the DNA TGTGCCTGGAGCGGGACAGGTCTCGAGCAGTACTTC. Its protein is CAWSGTGLEQYF. This rearrangement joins TRBV30 to TRBJ2-7, with TRBD1 matching over 8 bases. Per the germline V gene, CDR1 is GTSNPN and CDR2 is SVGIG (reference sequence). The CDR3 is 12 residues long. With 3 bases clipped from V and 6 bases from J, the junction kept 4 bases outside the gene matches. Together with reference TRBV30 and TRBJ2-7, the CDR3 gives the full variable domain: SQTIHQWPATLVQPVGSPLSLECTVEGTSNPNLYWYRQAAGRGLQLLFYSVGIGQISSEVPQNLSASRPQDRQFILSSKKLLLSDSGFYLCAWSGTGLEQYFGPGTRLTVT.